Listed below are T cell receptor beta chains from one sample, sequenced in a study of PD-1 blockade in classical Hodgkin lymphoma. Method: immunoSEQ multiplex PCR; TCRdb's copy keeps in-frame clones and lacks some. The sample has roughly 100,000 clones; approximately 89% are singletons. Source: peripheral blood mononuclear cells (PBMCs), taken before the fourth cycle of nivolumab. The receptors were gathered from a human donor with classical Hodgkin lymphoma. The CDR3 runs from the conserved cysteine through the conserved F or W. A D gene is named only where the DNA matches it firmly. Size is stated for part of the rows, as once, few or many counts, or as a class when the clone is expanded.

NA	NA	TRBJ1-2	TRBV7-9	CASSFAGANYGYTF	TGTGCCAGCAGCTTCGCAGGAGCTAACTATGGCTACACCTTC
NA	NA	TRBJ2-3	TRBV4-2	CASSPQTTLSSEDTQYF	TGTGCCAGCAGCCCCCAGACTACCCTTTCTTCGGAAGATACGCAGTATTTT
NA	NA	TRBJ2-1	TRBV19	CASSITSYNEQFF	TGTGCCAGTAGTATAACAAGCTACAATGAGCAGTTCTTC
few	TRBD1	TRBJ1-1	TRBV5-6	CASSLSGTGSTEAFF	TGTGCCAGCAGCTTGAGTGGGACAGGGAGCACTGAAGCTTTCTTT
NA	TRBD2	TRBJ2-7	TRBV6-6	CASSSGRTYEQYF	TGTGCCAGCAGTTCCGGGAGGACCTACGAGCAGTACTTC
NA	TRBD2	TRBJ2-5	TRBV2	CASSLVAGGPETQYF	TGTGCCAGCAGTTTGGTAGCGGGAGGGCCAGAGACCCAGTACTTC
NA	NA	TRBJ1-1	TRBV28	CASSFFTEAFF	TGTGCCAGCAGTTTTTTCACTGAAGCTTTCTTT
NA	NA	TRBJ1-6	TRBV5-6	CASSFFPGDNSPLHF	TGTGCCAGCAGCTTTTTTCCAGGGGATAATTCACCCCTCCACTTT
NA	NA	TRBJ2-5	TRBV9	CASSVASQETQYF	TGTGCCAGCAGCGTAGCCAGCCAAGAGACCCAGTACTTC
once	NA	TRBJ2-6	TRBV18	CASSPGRSGANVLTF	TGTGCCAGCTCACCGGGTCGCTCTGGGGCCAACGTCCTGACTTTC
NA	NA	TRBJ2-1	TRBV28	CASSPAGYYNEQFF	TGTGCCAGCAGTCCAGCGGGTTACTACAATGAGCAGTTCTTC
NA	NA	TRBJ2-5	TRBV9	CASSVDYSQETQYF	TGTGCCAGCAGCGTAGATTACAGCCAAGAGACCCAGTACTTC
many	TRBD1	TRBJ2-7	TRBV15	CATSRDRGREQYF	TGTGCCACCAGCAGGGACAGGGGGAGGGAGCAGTACTTC
NA	TRBD2	TRBJ2-7	TRBV4-3	CASSLTGTSGNEQYF	TGCGCCAGCAGCCTTACCGGGACTAGCGGGAACGAGCAGTACTTC
once	NA	TRBJ1-1	TRBV6-1	CASSVGPRGGTEAFF	TGTGCCAGCAGTGTAGGACCCCGGGGGGGCACTGAAGCTTTCTTT
NA	TRBD1	TRBJ2-1	TRBV27	CASRLGTAYNEQFF	TGTGCCAGCAGACTAGGGACAGCTTACAATGAGCAGTTCTTC
NA	NA	TRBJ1-2	TRBV7-9	CASSLAGSNRYGYTF	TGTGCCAGCAGCTTAGCTGGGTCAAACCGCTATGGCTACACCTTC
NA	NA	TRBJ1-5	TRBV4-2	CASSVTDGLNQPQHF	TGTGCCAGCAGCGTCACGGACGGCCTCAATCAGCCCCAGCATTTT
NA	NA	TRBJ1-2	TRBV19	CASSIRGRDYGYTF	TGTGCCAGTAGTATTCGGGGTCGGGACTATGGCTACACCTTC
once	TRBD1	TRBJ1-1	TRBV18	CASSADRAMNTEAFF	TGTGCCAGCTCAGCCGACAGGGCCATGAACACTGAAGCTTTCTTT
NA	NA	TRBJ1-1	TRBV27	CASSLQGNTEAFF	TGTGCCAGCAGTTTACAGGGGAACACTGAAGCTTTCTTT
NA	NA	TRBJ1-3	TRBV30	CAWSVSASSGNTIYF	TGTGCCTGGAGTGTATCAGCGAGCTCTGGAAACACCATATATTTT
NA	NA	TRBJ1-1	TRBV4-1	CASSQVGRRGTEAFF	TGCGCCAGCAGCCAAGTGGGCAGGAGGGGGACTGAAGCTTTCTTT
NA	NA	TRBJ2-2	TRBV5-1	CASSPQGLSAGGELFF	TGCGCCAGCAGCCCTCAGGGACTTTCCGCCGGGGGGGAGCTGTTTTTT
NA	TRBD2	TRBJ2-7	TRBV5-1	CASSSFIAGGPSYEQYF	TGCGCCAGCAGCTCATTTATAGCGGGAGGGCCGTCCTACGAGCAGTACTTC
NA	TRBD2	TRBJ2-3	TRBV5-8	CASSSGLAGTDTQYF	TGTGCCAGCAGCTCGGGACTAGCGGGAACAGATACGCAGTATTTT
NA	NA	TRBJ2-5	TRBV5-5	CASSLRTNQETQYF	TGTGCCAGCAGCTTGAGGACCAACCAAGAGACCCAGTACTTC
NA	NA	TRBJ1-1	TRBV6-5	CASRPTEGNTEAFF	TGTGCCAGCAGGCCGACCGAGGGGAACACTGAAGCTTTCTTT
NA	TRBD1	TRBJ1-2	TRBV4-2	CASSQNRGSYYGYTF	TGTGCCAGCAGCCAGAACAGGGGAAGCTACTATGGCTACACCTTC
NA	TRBD1	TRBJ2-6	TRBV5-1	CASSSRGQGKAGANVLTF	TGCGCCAGCAGCTCGCGGGGACAGGGTAAGGCTGGGGCCAACGTCCTGACTTTC
NA	NA	TRBJ1-5	TRBV21-1	CASSKLPLTTGQPQHF	TGTGCCAGCAGCAAATTGCCCCTTACTACGGGTCAGCCCCAGCATTTT
NA	NA	TRBJ2-4	TRBV30	CAWSVLQNIQYF	TGTGCCTGGAGTGTACTCCAAAACATTCAGTACTTC
NA	TRBD2	TRBJ2-7	TRBV10-3	CAISDLAESYEQYF	TGTGCCATCAGTGATCTAGCGGAGAGCTACGAGCAGTACTTC
NA	NA	TRBJ1-1	TRBV19	CASSMGRNTEAFF	TGTGCCAGTAGTATGGGAAGGAACACTGAAGCTTTCTTT
NA	NA	TRBJ2-7	TRBV7-2	CASSQAWPNLYEQYF	TGTGCCAGCAGCCAGGCGTGGCCTAACCTCTACGAGCAGTACTTC
NA	NA	TRBJ2-3	TRBV7-2	CASSLGLRGASTGDTQYF	TGTGCCAGCAGCTTAGGGCTACGGGGGGCCTCCACCGGAGATACGCAGTATTTT
NA	TRBD1	TRBJ1-2	TRBV18	CASSQGQDYGYTF	TGTGCCAGCTCACAGGGACAGGACTATGGCTACACCTTC
NA	NA	TRBJ1-2	TRBV5-1	CASSSDLTGYTF	TGCGCCAGCAGCTCAGACCTAACTGGCTACACCTTC
NA	NA	TRBJ2-2	TRBV25-1	CASSSSGTVNTGELFF	TGTGCCAGCAGTTCATCCGGGACGGTGAACACCGGGGAGCTGTTTTTT
NA	NA	TRBJ1-4	TRBV7-6	CASSRGQGGEKLFF	TGTGCCAGCAGCAGAGGGCAGGGAGGTGAAAAACTGTTTTTT
NA	NA	TRBJ1-5	TRBV19	CASSIFPEDGQPQHF	TGTGCCAGTAGTATCTTCCCCGAAGACGGTCAGCCCCAGCATTTT